One and the same sample provided the 8 T cell receptor beta chains below, sequenced in a study of circulating CD8 cells and anti-PD-1 response in melanoma. The QIAseq Immune Repertoire TCR panel built the libraries from roughly 16 ng of total RNA. Using its own MiXCR run on the reads, TCRdb lists one record per CDR3 protein. Seen here are around 300 distinct CDR3 sequences, just under 5% observed once, and the top ten hold 25%. Four subsets defined by PD-1 and/or TIGIT were sorted from live CD3+CD8+TCRalphabeta+ cells. Sequenced material: CD8+ T cells from PBMCs, taken at baseline or after one month of anti-PD-1 therapy (not recorded which). These receptors all come from a human donor with melanoma.

By share, this clonotype counts as large. The chain is built from TRBV10-2 and TRBJ2-1; possibly TRBD1 or TRBD2 for D (6 bases each). CDR1 and CDR2 (germline): WSHSY, SAAADI. CDR3 length: 12 residues. V dropped 7 bases and J dropped 15 bases, with 19 bases sitting between them. This chain's CDR3 is CASTPDGGMRFF. CDR3 DNA: TGCGCCAGCACTCCAGACGGGGGCATGCGGTTCTTC.

In its sample, this clonotype ranks as large (0.1 to 1%). The rearrangement joins TRBV7-2 to TRBJ2-3; 8 bases map to TRBD2. Per germline, CDR1 SGHTA and CDR2 FQGNSA. V shed 2 bases, J shed 3 bases, and the junction held 7 bases outside the gene matches. The CDR3 runs 16 residues. This CDR3 is CASSLTSGGATDTQYF. CDR3 DNA: TGTGCCAGCAGCTTAACTAGCGGTGGGGCAACAGATACGCAGTATTTT.

This clonotype is labeled as large. This chain uses TRBV25-1 with TRBJ2-1; D perhaps matches TRBD2 (5 bases). Germline V CDR1 and CDR2: MGHDK, SYGVNS. The CDR3 extends over 12 amino acids. The V end was cut by 4 bases, the J end by 15 bases, with 16 bases between. CDR3 sequence (DNA): TGTGCCAGCAGTGGTCCTTCCGGGGTCGTGTTCTTC. Encoded protein: CASSGPSGVVFF.

This clonotype is labeled as large. The CDR3 bases are TGTGCTGTGGCGGGGGGCTGGGAAAACATTCAGTACTTC. Translating it yields CAVAGGWENIQYF. The V call is TRBV5-8, the J call TRBJ2-4; TRBD2 matches 8 bases. The CDR3 is 13 residues long. Germline V gene data show CDR1 as SGHTS and CDR2 as YDEGEE. The full variable domain, its missing parts supplied by reference TRBV5-8 and TRBJ2-4, is EAGVTQSPTHLIKTRGQQATLRCSPISGHTSVYWYQQALGLGLQFLLWYDEGEERNRGNFPPRFSGRQFPNYSSELNVNALELEDSALYLCAVAGGWENIQYFGAGTRLSVL.

About this clonotype: This may be a read error: a much more frequent sequence differs by one nucleotide. The chain recombines TRBV27 with TRBJ2-5; 8 bases line up with TRBD1. The V and J ends lost 8 bases and 1 base, in that order; junction bases with no gene match: 6. The CDR3 spans 14 residues. CDR1 and CDR2 from the germline V gene are MNHEY and SMNVEV (reference sequence). The DNA of the CDR3 is TGTGCCAGCTGCGACAGGGGACTCCAAGAGACCCAGTACTTC. Translation gives CASCDRGLQETQYF.

In this sample, this clonotype is large. The rearrangement links TRBV27 to TRBJ2-7; no firm D call. The CDR3 spans 16 residues. CDR1 and CDR2 from the germline V gene are MNHEY and SMNVEV (reference sequence). The V end lost 2 bases, the J end lost 0 bases, and 14 bases lay between the germline ends. CDR3 residues: CASSLVGILSSYEQYF. The CDR3 nucleotides read TGTGCCAGCAGTTTAGTTGGAATCCTGAGCTCCTACGAGCAGTACTTC.

This clonotype is labeled as large (0.1 to 1%). The chain is built from TRBV6-2 or TRBV6-3 and TRBJ1-1; D ambiguous. CDR3 length equals 12 residues. V was cut by 2 bases and J by 8 bases, with 9 bases left in between. Germline loops: CDR1 MNHEY, CDR2 SVGEGT. This CDR3 is CASSYPGPEAFF. As DNA, the CDR3 is TGTGCCAGCAGTTACCCAGGACCCGAAGCTTTCTTT.

By share, this clonotype ranks as large. The chain is built from TRBV28 and TRBJ2-7; possibly TRBD1 for D (6 bases). The CDR3 runs to 16 residues. Germline CDR1 and CDR2: MDHEN and SYDVKM. Trimming took off 0 bases at V and 3 bases at J, with 15 bases between the two ends. The CDR3 DNA follows: TGTGCCAGCAGTTTATGGGGACACCAGGCCCTCTACGAGCAGTACTTC. It specifies CASSLWGHQALYEQYF.